What follows are 21 T cell receptor beta chains derived from one specimen sequenced in a study of blood T cell repertoires in COVID-19. Some clones are missing from TCRdb's copy, which holds only in-frame ones; the method was immunoSEQ multiplex PCR. The sample shows about 140,000 clones, approximately 79% of them seen only once. The sequenced material came from peripheral blood. The receptors derive from a man aged 55-75 years with acute or convalescent COVID-19.

This clone has just a few counts. The J gene is TRBJ1-4, the V gene TRBV12-3 or TRBV12-4; D unresolved. There are 13 residues in the CDR3. Trimming left V 8 bases short and J 0 bases short, with 7 bases between. CDR3 residues: CASRRSTNEKLFF. The CDR3 DNA reads TGTGCCAGCCGGAGGTCAACTAATGAAAAACTGTTTTTT.

The genes are TRBV28 and TRBJ1-3; 7 bases line up with TRBD1. In germline, CDR1 is MDHEN, CDR2 SYDVKM. CDR3 length equals 15 residues. With V trimmed by 2 bases and J by 2 bases, 3 bases remained unmatched. The CDR3 sequence is CASSLPTGAGNTIYF. The CDR3 DNA reads TGTGCCAGCAGTTTACCTACAGGGGCTGGAAACACCATATATTTT.

This clone was seen just once. The V and J genes are TRBV2 and TRBJ2-3; D unresolved. Looked up from germline, CDR1 is SNHLY and CDR2 is FYNNEI. V lost 6 bases and J 0 bases, leaving 13 bases between the germline ends. The CDR3 sequence is 15 residues long. This chain's CDR3 is CASSPTSTSTDTQYF. The CDR3 coding sequence is TGTGCCAGCAGCCCAACCTCCACTAGCACAGATACGCAGTATTTT.

The rearrangement uses TRBV5-6 and TRBJ2-2; TRBD1 agrees at 8 bases. Germline values: CDR1 SGHDT, CDR2 YYEEEE. V lost 1 base and J lost 0; bases outside the gene matches: 2. The CDR3 covers 16 residues. CDR3 sequence reads: CASSLPGQANTGELFF. The DNA for the CDR3 is TGTGCCAGCAGCTTGCCGGGACAGGCGAACACCGGGGAGCTGTTTTTT.

The chain recombines TRBV7-8 with TRBJ1-1; 8 nucleotides align to TRBD1. This CDR3 contains 14 residues. The V gene end was trimmed by 6 bases and the J gene end by 5 bases; junction bases not matched to a gene: 8. Germline V gene sequence: CDR1 SGHVS, CDR2 FQNEAQ. CDR3 coding DNA: TGTGCCAGCAGGCGAGGACAGGGTGAGACTGAAGCTTTCTTT. Its protein is CASRRGQGETEAFF.

This chain uses TRBV7-2 with TRBJ2-1; 10 nucleotides line up with TRBD2. The CDR3 covers 17 residues. Germline CDR1 is SGHTA and CDR2 is FQGNSA. Trimming cost V 1 base and J 3 bases; bases outside gene matches: 6. CDR3 residues: CASSLGLAGVFYNEQFF. CDR3 sequence (DNA): TGTGCCAGCAGCTTAGGGCTAGCGGGAGTTTTCTACAATGAGCAGTTCTTC. Full variable domain (rest looked up from reference TRBV7-2 and TRBJ2-1): GAGVSQSPSNKVTEKGKDVELRCDPISGHTALYWYRQSLGQGLEFLIYFQGNSAPDKSGLPSDRFSAERTGGSVSTLTIQRTQQEDSAVYLCASSLGLAGVFYNEQFFGPGTRLTVL.

The gene calls are TRBV9 and TRBJ2-3, with 10 nucleotides matching TRBD1. The CDR3 covers 16 residues. Germline loops: CDR1 SGDLS, CDR2 YYNGEE. V shed 7 bases, J shed 5 bases, and the junction held 13 bases outside the gene matches. DNA for the CDR3: TGTGCCAGCGGACGTCTCCGGGACAGGGGAGGAGATACGCAGTATTTT. Protein sequence: CASGRLRDRGGDTQYF.

The chain has TRBV11-3 and TRBJ2-2; 9 bases fit TRBD1. The V segment lost 3 bases and the J segment 8 bases; nucleotides outside the gene matches: 10. The CDR3 runs 16 residues. In germline, CDR1 is SGHNT, CDR2 YENEEA. CDR3 sequence: CASSFSGTGILGELFF. In nucleotides, the CDR3 is TGTGCCAGCAGCTTTTCCGGGACAGGGATTCTGGGGGAGCTGTTTTTT.

This sequence joins TRBV9 and TRBJ2-5, with D perhaps TRBD2 (6 bases). CDR3 length: 16 amino acids. V dropped 0 bases and J dropped 2 bases, with 14 bases sitting between them. Germline V lookup: CDR1 SGDLS, CDR2 YYNGEE. CDR3 in DNA: TGTGCCAGCAGCGTAGCGTTAATGGAGGGGCAAGAGACCCAGTACTTC. Its protein product is CASSVALMEGQETQYF.

The sample holds a few counts of this clone. This chain joins TRBV7-2 and TRBJ2-1; weak D call: TRBD2 (6 bases). The germline gives CDR1 SGHTA, CDR2 FQGNSA. CDR3 length equals 15 residues. V lost 5 bases, J lost 7 bases, and 18 bases lay in between. CDR3 sequence reads: CASSMPGLRQNEQFF. The CDR3 bases are TGTGCCAGCAGCATGCCGGGACTTCGGCAAAATGAGCAGTTCTTC.

The rearrangement uses TRBV5-1 and TRBJ2-5; D might be TRBD2 (6 bases). CDR1 and CDR2 (germline): SGHRS, YFSETQ. V was shortened by 0 bases and J by 3 bases, with 9 bases between the two germline ends. CDR3 length: 14 residues. CDR3 nucleotides: TGCGCCAGCAGCTTGGTTGGCGGGGAAGAGACCCAGTACTTC. This encodes CASSLVGGEETQYF.

This chain connects TRBV28 to TRBJ2-3, with 7 nucleotides matching TRBD2. The germline V gene encodes CDR1 MDHEN and CDR2 SYDVKM. The CDR3 runs 15 residues. After removal of 6 bases from V and 2 bases from J, the junction contained 8 bases not matched to a gene. The CDR3 here is CASRERDAITDTQYF. The CDR3, as DNA: TGTGCCAGCAGGGAGCGGGACGCGATCACAGATACGCAGTATTTT.

The chain combines TRBV5-6 with TRBJ1-3, with TRBD1 matching 7 bases. Germline trimming cut 1 base from V and 4 bases from J; bases unmatched to any gene: 8. The CDR3 has 16 residues. Germline V gene sequence: CDR1 SGHDT, CDR2 YYEEEE. The CDR3 region has the DNA TGTGCCAGCAGCTTGCCGACAGGGTTTTCGGGAAACACCATATATTTT. Its protein is CASSLPTGFSGNTIYF.

The V gene is TRBV30, the J gene TRBJ1-6, with 11 bases matching TRBD1. CDR1 GTSNPN and CDR2 SVGIG come from the germline V gene (reference sequence). J was trimmed by 10 bases and V by 1 base; bases with no gene match: 3. This CDR3 has 14 amino acids. CDR3 protein: CAWSGTGGKSPLHF. The CDR3 DNA is TGTGCCTGGAGTGGGACAGGGGGCAAGTCACCCCTCCACTTT.

The chain carries TRBV10-3 and TRBJ2-3; 7 nucleotides line up with TRBD2. CDR3 size: 17 residues. V trimming: 3 bases; J trimming: 0 bases; junction bases outside the gene matches: 9. In germline, CDR1 is ENHRY, CDR2 SYGVKD. DNA of the CDR3: TGTGCCATCAGTGATGTGGTCCTAGCGGAGAGCACAGATACGCAGTATTTT. This sequence encodes CAISDVVLAESTDTQYF.

The CDR3: CASSDGQGVTEAFF. CDR3 nucleotides: TGTGCCAGCAGCGACGGACAGGGGGTAACTGAAGCTTTCTTT. The chain recombines TRBV3-1 (or the pseudogene TRBV3-2) with TRBJ1-1; TRBD1 matches at 10 bases. CDR1 and CDR2 (germline): LGHDT, YNNKEL (reference sequence). This CDR3 comprises 14 residues. The ends lost 5 bases at V and 5 bases at J; junction bases unmatched: 5.

The chain uses TRBV28 and TRBJ1-5; possible D gene TRBD1, 5 bases. This CDR3 spans 14 amino acids. Germline CDR1 and CDR2: MDHEN and SYDVKM. V lost 6 bases and J lost 6, with 15 bases in between. The CDR3, as DNA: TGTGCCAGCAGCACCTCGGGGGGGGGTCAGCCCCAGCATTTT. It translates to CASSTSGGGQPQHF.

The J gene is TRBJ2-2, the V gene TRBV7-9; D is undetermined. The V gene's germline CDR1 is SEHNR and CDR2 FQNEAQ (reference sequence). This CDR3 is 13 amino acids long. V was trimmed by 8 bases and J by 2 bases, leaving 9 bases between them. The CDR3 nucleotides are TGTGCCAGCTCGAGACTTAACACCGGGGAGCTGTTTTTT. Residues: CASSRLNTGELFF.

This clone was seen a few times. This chain links TRBV29-1 with TRBJ1-2, with D perhaps TRBD1 (6 bases). Germline assignment: CDR1 SQVTM and CDR2 ANQGSEA. The CDR3 runs to 13 residues. V lost 7 bases and J lost 1, with 13 bases in between. Here the CDR3 DNA reads TGCAGCGGGTCCACAGGGATTAACTATGGCTACACCTTC. Its protein product is CSGSTGINYGYTF. Combining the CDR3 with reference TRBV29-1 and TRBJ1-2 gives the whole variable domain SAVISQKPSRDICQRGTSLTIQCQVDSQVTMMFWYRQQPGQSLTLIATANQGSEATYESGFVIDKFPISRPNLTFSTLTVSNMSPEDSSIYLCSGSTGINYGYTFGSGTRLTVV.

This chain connects TRBV10-2 to TRBJ2-7; TRBD1 matches 7 bases. This CDR3 contains 13 residues. Germline loops: CDR1 WSHSY, CDR2 SAAADI. Trimming removed 6 bases from V and 2 bases from J; junction bases left unmatched: 4. The CDR3, as DNA: TGCGCCAGCAGCCTGACAGGGCCCTACGAGCAGTACTTC. Its translation: CASSLTGPYEQYF.

This clone was recorded only once. The chain recombines TRBV24-1 with TRBJ1-1; tentatively, D is TRBD1 (5 bases). The V gene lost 7 bases and the J gene lost 2 bases, with 10 bases spanning the gap. Germline lookup yields CDR1 KGHDR and CDR2 SFDVKD. This CDR3 is built from 13 residues. CDR3 loop: CATRPTDNTEAFF. The CDR3 nucleotides read TGTGCCACCAGGCCGACAGACAACACTGAAGCTTTCTTT.